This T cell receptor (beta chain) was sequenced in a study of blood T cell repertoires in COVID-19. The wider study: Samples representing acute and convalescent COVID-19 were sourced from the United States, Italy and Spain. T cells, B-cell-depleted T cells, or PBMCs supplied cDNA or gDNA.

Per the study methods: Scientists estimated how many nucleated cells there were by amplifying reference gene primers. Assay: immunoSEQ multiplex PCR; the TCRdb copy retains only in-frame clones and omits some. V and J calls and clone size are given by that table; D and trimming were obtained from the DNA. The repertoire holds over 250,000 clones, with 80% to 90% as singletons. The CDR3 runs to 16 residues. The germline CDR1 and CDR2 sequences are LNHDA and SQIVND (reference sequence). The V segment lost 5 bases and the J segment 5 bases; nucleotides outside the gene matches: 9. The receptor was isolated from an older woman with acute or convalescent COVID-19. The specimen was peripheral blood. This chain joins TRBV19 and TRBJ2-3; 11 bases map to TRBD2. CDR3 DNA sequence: TGTGCCAGTAGTGCCGGTAGCGGGGGGGCCCGAGATACGCAGTATTTT. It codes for CASSAGSGGARDTQYF.